This paragraph reports one TCR beta chain. Its matching antigen is unknown. The entry originates in a study of cytomegalovirus exposure and HLA in healthy donors. Germline CDR1 and CDR2: SGHDT and YYEEEE. The CDR3 is made up of 13 amino acids. V was cut by 3 bases and J by 4 bases, with 11 bases left in between. Study results and caveats: Altogether, 150 or so TCR beta chains were recorded as cytomegalovirus-associated.

Amplification used 60 Vbeta primers and 13 Jbeta primers. TCRdb's table, derived via immunoSEQ multiplex PCR, lists solely in-frame clones and lacks some. The data hold around 150,000 clones, with about 61% observed a single time. J is TRBJ2-7 and V is TRBV5-6; TRBD1 is a possible D gene (5 bases). The sequenced sample was PBMCs. This TCR came from a woman aged 40 to 49 in good health and CMV-seronegative. CDR3 sequence: CASSSAREYEQYF. The CDR3 region has the DNA TGTGCCAGCAGCTCGGCCAGGGAATACGAGCAGTACTTC.